Listed below are T cell receptor beta chains from one sample, sequenced in a study of neurological immune-mediated disorders. From the 5' RACE reads, TCRdb called clonotypes with MiXCR, one entry per CDR3 protein. The sample carries some 60,000 distinct CDR3 sequences, about 10% recorded once. Source material: PBMCs. The receptor source for this set is a man aged 25 to 40 in good health. Both conserved end residues are part of each CDR3.

v_gene: TRBV29-1; j_gene: TRBJ2-7; CDR3aa: CSVYYRTGTSGSFYEQYF
v_gene: TRBV15; j_gene: TRBJ2-7; CDR3aa: CATSRGGGGPREQYF
v_gene: TRBV6-2/TRBV6-3; j_gene: TRBJ2-2; CDR3aa: CASRGTGELFF
v_gene: TRBV19; j_gene: TRBJ2-3; CDR3aa: CASSISTARTDTQYF
v_gene: TRBV6-1; j_gene: TRBJ2-2; CDR3aa: CASSEISGGLAGLVGGELFF
v_gene: TRBV4-1; j_gene: TRBJ1-1; CDR3aa: CASSHLPGQGVYEAFF
v_gene: TRBV4-2; j_gene: TRBJ2-3; CDR3aa: CASSRPGLAGGADTQYF
v_gene: TRBV9; j_gene: TRBJ2-1; CDR3aa: CASRPTSGIWNKQFF
v_gene: TRBV12-3/TRBV12-4; j_gene: TRBJ2-5; CDR3aa: CASTLRAGGLETQYF
v_gene: TRBV27; j_gene: TRBJ2-1; CDR3aa: CASSPGQGGNEQFF
v_gene: TRBV28; j_gene: TRBJ1-1; CDR3aa: CASSRDRGPLNTEAFF
v_gene: TRBV20-1; j_gene: TRBJ2-7; CDR3aa: CSARRGGGNYDRYF
v_gene: TRBV20-1; j_gene: TRBJ2-1; CDR3aa: CSAASGRTYNEQFF
v_gene: TRBV25-1; j_gene: TRBJ2-2; CDR3aa: CASSLAGHTGELFF
v_gene: TRBV7-9; j_gene: TRBJ2-7; CDR3aa: CASSPGGRSYEQYF
v_gene: TRBV20-1; j_gene: TRBJ2-1; CDR3aa: CSAPSGIRGYNEQFF
v_gene: TRBV5-1; j_gene: TRBJ2-7; CDR3aa: CASSTQTGTEQYF
v_gene: TRBV5-1; j_gene: TRBJ1-4; CDR3aa: CASREGPTSEKLFF
v_gene: TRBV5-1; j_gene: TRBJ2-1; CDR3aa: CASWPSGPSSYNEQFF
v_gene: TRBV7-2; j_gene: TRBJ2-1; CDR3aa: CASSGGLYNEQFF
v_gene: TRBV5-1; j_gene: TRBJ2-2; CDR3aa: CASSWPDPTGELFF
v_gene: TRBV10-3; j_gene: TRBJ2-3; CDR3aa: CAISERGQASGSSDTQYF
v_gene: TRBV6-5; j_gene: TRBJ1-1; CDR3aa: CASSYLRTGHRGVGNTEAFF
v_gene: TRBV5-1; j_gene: TRBJ2-1; CDR3aa: CASSLANRVGYEQFF
v_gene: TRBV29-1; j_gene: TRBJ1-2; CDR3aa: CSVAGENGYTF
v_gene: TRBV3-1; j_gene: TRBJ2-7; CDR3aa: CASSRLFSGTVEQYF
v_gene: TRBV4-1; j_gene: TRBJ1-4; CDR3aa: CASSTDRANEKLFF
v_gene: TRBV14; j_gene: TRBJ2-3; CDR3aa: CASSTKDRSLADTQYF
v_gene: TRBV27; j_gene: TRBJ2-7; CDR3aa: CASSGHSEQYF